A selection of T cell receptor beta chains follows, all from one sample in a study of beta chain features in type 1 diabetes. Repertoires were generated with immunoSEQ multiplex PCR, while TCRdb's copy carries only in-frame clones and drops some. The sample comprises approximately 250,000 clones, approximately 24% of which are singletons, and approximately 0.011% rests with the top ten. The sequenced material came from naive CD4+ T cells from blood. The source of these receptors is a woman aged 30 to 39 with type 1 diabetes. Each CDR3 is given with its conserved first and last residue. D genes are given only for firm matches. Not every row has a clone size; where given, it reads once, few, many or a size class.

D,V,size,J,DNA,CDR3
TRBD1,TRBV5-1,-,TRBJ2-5,TGCGCCAGCAGCTTGCAGGGGGAGCAGACCCAGTACTTC,CASSLQGEQTQYF
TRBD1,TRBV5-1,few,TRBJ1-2,TGCGCCAGCAGCCGGGACAGTACCTATGGCTACACCTTC,CASSRDSTYGYTF
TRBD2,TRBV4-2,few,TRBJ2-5,TGTGCCAGCAGCCATTATCTAGCGGGAGCGGTAGAGACCCAGTACTTC,CASSHYLAGAVETQYF
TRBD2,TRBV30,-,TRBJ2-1,TGTGCCTGGAGTAGACCGGGACTAGCAGACCATGAGCAGTTCTTC,CAWSRPGLADHEQFF
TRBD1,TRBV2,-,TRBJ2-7,TGTGCCAGCAACCCGGGACAGGCGTACTCCTACGAGCAGTACTTC,CASNPGQAYSYEQYF
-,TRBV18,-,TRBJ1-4,TGTGCCAGCTCACCACCCCGGGGGGGAACTAATGAAAAACTGTTTTTT,CASSPPRGGTNEKLFF
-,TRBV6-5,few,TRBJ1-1,TGTGCCAGCAGTTACTTCGGGGAGAACACTGAAGCTTTCTTT,CASSYFGENTEAFF
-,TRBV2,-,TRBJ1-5,TGTGCCAGCAGCCTCGGGGAAGGCAATCAGCCCCAGCATTTT,CASSLGEGNQPQHF
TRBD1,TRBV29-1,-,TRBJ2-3,TGCAGCACTGAGTGGGACAGAGGCACAGATACGCAGTATTTT,CSTEWDRGTDTQYF
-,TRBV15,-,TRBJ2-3,TGTGCCACCACTTGGAGGGTTGGAGATACGCAGTATTTT,CATTWRVGDTQYF
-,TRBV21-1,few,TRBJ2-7,TGTGCCAGCAGCACCGGAAAGACAGGGGGCTCCTACGAGCAGTACTTC,CASSTGKTGGSYEQYF
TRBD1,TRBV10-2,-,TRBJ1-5,TGCGCCACTCGTCCCGGGACAGGGGATCAGCCCCAGCATTTT,CATRPGTGDQPQHF
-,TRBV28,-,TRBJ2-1,TGTGCCAGCAGTTTTCAGCGGGTCTACAATGAGCAGTTCTTC,CASSFQRVYNEQFF
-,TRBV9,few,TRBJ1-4,TGTGCCAGCCCATGGAGTAATGAAAAACTGTTTTTT,CASPWSNEKLFF
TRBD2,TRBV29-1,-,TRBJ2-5,TGCAGCGCGAAAGGCGGGAGTGAGACCCAGTACTTC,CSAKGGSETQYF
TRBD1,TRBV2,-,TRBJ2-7,TGTGCCAGCGGAGACAGGGGCTACGAGCAGTACTTC,CASGDRGYEQYF
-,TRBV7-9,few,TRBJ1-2,TGTGCCAGCACCACAACAGGGAATGGCTACACCTTC,CASTTTGNGYTF
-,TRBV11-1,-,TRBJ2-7,TGTGCCAGCAGCTTAGTTTCCGGGAGCTCCTACGAGCAGTACTTC,CASSLVSGSSYEQYF
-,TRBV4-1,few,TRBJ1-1,TGCGCCAGCACCACAGACGGACAGCAAGCTTTCTTT,CASTTDGQQAFF
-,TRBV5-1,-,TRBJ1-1,TGCGCCAGCAGCTTCGGGGTTGAGAACACTGAAGCTTTCTTT,CASSFGVENTEAFF
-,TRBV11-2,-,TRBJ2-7,TGTGCCAGCAGCTTCAGAAGGACTTGGCTGTCTCCCTACGAGCAGTACTTC,CASSFRRTWLSPYEQYF
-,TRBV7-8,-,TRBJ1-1,TGTGCCAGCAGCTTAGCGCATTTAGCCACCTCTATTGGAACTGAAGCTTTCTTT,CASSLAHLATSIGTEAFF
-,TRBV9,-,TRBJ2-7,TGTGCCAGCAGCATAAACCCTAGCGACTCCTACGAGCAGTACTTC,CASSINPSDSYEQYF
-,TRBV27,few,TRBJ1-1,TGTGCCAGCAGTTTAGCCGGCAGGGTGAACACTGAAGCTTTCTTT,CASSLAGRVNTEAFF
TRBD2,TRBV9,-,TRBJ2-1,TGTGCCAGCAGCGTAGCTCAACTAGCGGCCTCCTACAATGAGCAGTTCTTC,CASSVAQLAASYNEQFF
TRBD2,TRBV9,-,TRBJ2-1,TGTGCCAGCAGCCTAGCGGGAGGATGGAATGAGCAGTTCTTC,CASSLAGGWNEQFF
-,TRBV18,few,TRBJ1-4,TGTGCCAGCTCACTGACAGCACCTCAAGGGGCCGCAACTAATGAAAAACTGTTTTTT,CASSLTAPQGAATNEKLFF
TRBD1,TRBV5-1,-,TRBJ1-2,TGCGCCAGCAGCCCTTTGACAGGGAACTATGGCTACACCTTC,CASSPLTGNYGYTF
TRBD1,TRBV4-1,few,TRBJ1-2,TGCGCCAGCAGCCAAAGAGAGACAGGGAATTATGGCTACACCTTC,CASSQRETGNYGYTF
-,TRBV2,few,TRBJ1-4,TGTGCCAGCAGTGTTATAGGGGCAAATGAAAAACTGTTTTTT,CASSVIGANEKLFF
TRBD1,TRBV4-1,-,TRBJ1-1,TGCGCCAGCAGACCCGCAGGGGGGTACACTGAAGCTTTCTTT,CASRPAGGYTEAFF
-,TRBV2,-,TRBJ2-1,TGTGCCAGCAGTGAAGCCAGGGAGCAGTTCTTC,CASSEAREQFF
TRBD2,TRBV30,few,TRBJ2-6,TGTGCCTGGAGTGTTCCGGGGGGAACTGGGGCCAACGTCCTGACTTTC,CAWSVPGGTGANVLTF
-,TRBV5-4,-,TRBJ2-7,TGTGCCAGCAGCGACGGTAGCGGACCCTACGAGCAGTACTTC,CASSDGSGPYEQYF
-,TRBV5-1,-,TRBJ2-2,TGCGCCAGCAGCTTGAGTACCTCTACGGACACCGGGGAGCTGTTTTTT,CASSLSTSTDTGELFF
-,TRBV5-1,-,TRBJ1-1,TGCGCCAGCAGCTCACAGGGCAACACTGAAGCTTTCTTT,CASSSQGNTEAFF
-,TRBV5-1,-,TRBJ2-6,TGCGCCAGCAGCTTGGACAGGGCTGGGGCCAACGTCCTGACTTTC,CASSLDRAGANVLTF
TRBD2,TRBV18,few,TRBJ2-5,TGTGCCAGCTCATCCTGGGGACTAGAGCAAGAGACCCAGTACTTC,CASSSWGLEQETQYF
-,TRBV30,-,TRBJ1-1,TGTGCCTGGAGTGTTTTGGACATGAGCACTGAAGCTTTCTTT,CAWSVLDMSTEAFF
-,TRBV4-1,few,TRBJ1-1,TGCGCCAGCAGCCAACCCCCGACAGGTGAAGCTTTCTTT,CASSQPPTGEAFF
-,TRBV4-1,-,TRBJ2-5,TGCGCCAGCAGCCAAGGACAGGTTATAGAGACCCAGTACTTC,CASSQGQVIETQYF
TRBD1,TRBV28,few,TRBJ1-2,TGTGCCAGCAGCCACGGGACAGGAAGACAAGCTAACTATGGCTACACCTTC,CASSHGTGRQANYGYTF
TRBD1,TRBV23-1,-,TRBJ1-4,TGCGCCAGCAGTCCCCCACCCGACAGGGAATATGAAAAACTGTTTTTT,CASSPPPDREYEKLFF
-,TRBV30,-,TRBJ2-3,TGTGCCTGGAGTGTAAATTGGAGGGGAGATACGCAGTATTTT,CAWSVNWRGDTQYF
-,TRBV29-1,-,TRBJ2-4,TGCAGCGTCAGTGGGGAGACTAGATTCCAACAGTACTTC,CSVSGETRFQQYF
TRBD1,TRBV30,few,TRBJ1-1,TGTGCCTGGAGTAAACCGGGACAGGGGAACACTGAAGCTTTCTTT,CAWSKPGQGNTEAFF
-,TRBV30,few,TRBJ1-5,TGTGCCTGGAGTCGAGGGCAGAGGGAAACGGAGCCCCAGCATTTT,CAWSRGQRETEPQHF
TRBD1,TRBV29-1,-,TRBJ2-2,TGCAGCGTTGTAAGACAGGGCATCGGGGAGCTGTTTTTT,CSVVRQGIGELFF
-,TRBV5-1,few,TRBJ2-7,TGCGCCAGCAGCTTGCGGGATCCAGGGGAAGGTTACGAGCAGTACTTC,CASSLRDPGEGYEQYF
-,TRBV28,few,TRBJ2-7,TGTGCCAGCAGTTTGGCGGATGTCTACGAGCAGTACTTC,CASSLADVYEQYF